These 26 T cell receptor beta chains were sequenced from one sample in a study of PD-L1 blockade in urothelial cancer. Time point reported: peripheral blood 6 weeks after treatment start. Sequenced by immunoSEQ multiplex PCR; TCRdb stores in-frame clones only, minus some. The sample contains 65,000 to 85,000 clones, approximately 90% of which appear only once. The material was PBMCs, obtained around atezolizumab (anti-PD-L1) treatment. These receptor sequences come from an elderly woman with urothelial cancer.

V usage is TRBV27 and J usage is TRBJ1-1; a possible D gene is TRBD1 (5 bases). V lost 6 bases and J 1 base, leaving 21 bases between the germline ends. CDR1 and CDR2 (germline): MNHEY, SMNVEV (reference sequence). The CDR3 is 17 amino acids. DNA for the CDR3: TGTGCCAGCAGGTATCCAATGACACAGGCGAAGAACACTGAAGCTTTCTTT. Translating it yields CASRYPMTQAKNTEAFF.

This sequence joins TRBV7-8 and TRBJ2-1; TRBD2 matches 11 bases. The trim removed 5 bases at V and 3 bases at J, leaving 15 bases unmatched. CDR1 SGHVS and CDR2 FQNEAQ come from the germline V gene. This CDR3 is 19 amino acids long. CDR3 sequence (DNA): TGTGCCAGCAGCAACAAAATAACAAAACTAGCGGGAGACTACAATGAGCAGTTCTTC. Protein sequence: CASSNKITKLAGDYNEQFF.

This clone was seen only once. V is TRBV29-1 and J is TRBJ2-2; 12 bases align to TRBD2. Germline V gives CDR1 SQVTM, CDR2 ANQGSEA. The V and J ends lost 6 bases and 0 bases, in that order; junction bases with no gene match: 5. This CDR3 has 16 amino acids. The CDR3 DNA follows: TGCAGCGTCGCGGGACTAGCGGGTGCGAACACCGGGGAGCTGTTTTTT. It specifies CSVAGLAGANTGELFF.

V and J are TRBV28 and TRBJ2-7; 10 bases fit TRBD1. V was pared by 6 bases and J by 0 bases, with 5 bases of the junction left unmatched. The CDR3 is 15 amino acids. Looked up from germline, CDR1 is MDHEN and CDR2 is SYDVKM. The CDR3 loop is CASRPRQGASYEQYF. The CDR3 coding sequence is TGTGCCAGCAGGCCCCGACAGGGGGCCTCCTACGAGCAGTACTTC.

The chain uses TRBV28 and TRBJ2-7; 10 nucleotides line up with TRBD1. The CDR3 totals 15 residues. Germline lookup yields CDR1 MDHEN and CDR2 SYDVKM. The V gene end was trimmed by 0 bases and the J gene end by 3 bases; junction bases not matched to a gene: 2. The CDR3 sequence: CASSLWGDRGYEQYF. CDR3 nucleotide sequence: TGTGCCAGCAGTTTATGGGGGGACAGGGGCTACGAGCAGTACTTC.

The chain joins TRBV5-4 to TRBJ2-1; 7 nucleotides line up with TRBD2. Germline V lookup: CDR1 SGHNT, CDR2 YYREEE (reference sequence). V was clipped by 0 bases and J by 7 bases; unmatched bases: 7. This CDR3 is 15 amino acids long. CDR3 protein: CASSLAAGVRNEQFF. The DNA of the CDR3 is TGTGCCAGCAGCTTGGCGGCGGGAGTTCGTAATGAGCAGTTCTTC.

The genes are TRBV7-9 and TRBJ2-1; D is perhaps TRBD2 (6 bases). The germline V gene has CDR1 SEHNR and CDR2 FQNEAQ (reference sequence). The CDR3 has 14 residues. The V end lost 9 bases, the J end lost 10 bases, and 22 bases lay between the germline ends. The CDR3 nucleotides are TGTGCCAGACGAAAGGGACTCTCCATGGGGGAGCAGTTCTTC. It is translated as CARRKGLSMGEQFF.

As regards this clone: At one end, the junction sequence differs from germline, possibly due to a read error. The V and J genes are TRBV6-5 and TRBJ1-2; the match to TRBD1 covers 12 bases. CDR3 length equals 14 residues. Per the germline V gene, CDR1 is MNHEY and CDR2 is SVGAGI. DNA for the CDR3: TGTGCCAGCAGCCGAAGGGACAGGGGGCGAGAGCGCAGCTTC. Translating it yields CASSRRDRGRERSF.

V gene TRBV10-2 combines with J gene TRBJ2-2; 8 bases agree with TRBD2. Losses at the gene ends were 4 bases for V and 4 bases for J; bases not matched to a gene: 5. Per germline, CDR1 WSHSY and CDR2 SAAADI. The CDR3 length is 15 residues. The CDR3 DNA follows: TGCGCCAGCAGTGTGAGCGGGAGCCCCACCGGGGAGCTGTTTTTT. Translating it yields CASSVSGSPTGELFF.

The chain recombines TRBV20-1 with TRBJ1-2, with 7 bases matching TRBD1. J gave up 3 bases and V 6 bases, and 1 base lay outside the gene matches. Germline V CDR1 and CDR2: DFQATT, SNEGSKA (reference sequence). There are 11 residues in the CDR3. The CDR3 bases are TGCAGTGCCACAGGGGACTATGGCTACACCTTC. The encoded protein is CSATGDYGYTF.

This clone appeared once. The rearrangement joins TRBV12-5 to TRBJ1-5; D is undetermined. The CDR3 has 12 amino acids. Trimming cost V 6 bases and J 4 bases, with 7 bases left between them. Germline CDR1 reads LGHNT; CDR2 reads FRNRAP. CDR3: CASGNLNQPQHF. For the CDR3, the DNA is TGTGCTAGTGGGAACTTAAATCAGCCCCAGCATTTT.

This clone has just one count. This chain uses TRBV2 with TRBJ2-7, with D possibly being TRBD2 (5 bases). Germline values: CDR1 SNHLY, CDR2 FYNNEI. The CDR3 has 13 amino acids. V was cut by 5 bases and J by 5 bases, with 13 bases left in between. The CDR3 DNA follows: TGTGCCAGCAGTAAAGAACGGCGGGACGAGCAGTACTTC. Translation: CASSKERRDEQYF.

This clone was found once. The chain has TRBV19 and TRBJ2-5; TRBD1 matches 9 bases. This CDR3 is 15 amino acids long. J gave up 5 bases and V 4 bases, and 8 bases lay outside the gene matches. Germline V gene data show CDR1 as LNHDA and CDR2 as SQIVND (reference sequence). The CDR3 region is CASSREQGAGETQYF. The CDR3 bases are TGTGCCAGTAGTAGGGAACAGGGGGCAGGGGAGACCCAGTACTTC.

The rearrangement joins TRBV28 to TRBJ2-6; 7 bases align to TRBD2. Trimming at V came to 3 bases and at J to 2 bases, leaving 1 base not matched to a gene. The CDR3 spans 15 residues. CDR1 is MDHEN, CDR2 SYDVKM, per germline. The CDR3 reads CASSLGGTGANVLTF. CDR3 DNA: TGTGCCAGCAGTTTGGGGGGGACTGGGGCCAACGTCCTGACTTTC.

This chain connects TRBV30 to TRBJ1-5; D perhaps matches TRBD1 (5 bases). The CDR3 consists of 13 residues. V lost 3 bases, J lost 4 bases, and 10 bases lay in between. CDR1 and CDR2 from the germline V gene are GTSNPN and SVGIG (reference sequence). CDR3: CAWSGGGNQPQHF. The CDR3 nucleotides are TGTGCCTGGAGCGGGGGGGGGAATCAGCCCCAGCATTTT.

The chain links TRBV19 to TRBJ2-1; 12 bases agree with TRBD2. CDR3 length equals 15 residues. Germline V lookup: CDR1 LNHDA, CDR2 SQIVND (reference sequence). Germline trimming cut 4 bases from V and 7 bases from J; bases unmatched to any gene: 5. CDR3 sequence: CASSTGLAGSNEQFF. The CDR3 DNA is TGTGCCAGTAGTACCGGACTAGCGGGATCGAATGAGCAGTTCTTC. Full variable domain (outside the CDR3, taken from reference TRBV19 and TRBJ2-1): DGGITQSPKYLFRKEGQNVTLSCEQNLNHDAMYWYRQDPGQGLRLIYYSQIVNDFQKGDIAEGYSVSREKKESFPLTVTSAQKNPTAFYLCASSTGLAGSNEQFFGPGTRLTVL.

V usage is TRBV28 and J usage is TRBJ1-2; D is undetermined. Germline V gene lookup returns CDR1 MDHEN and CDR2 SYDVKM. V lost 2 bases, J lost 4 bases, and 11 bases lay in between. The CDR3 runs to 14 residues. As DNA, the CDR3 is TGTGCCAGCAGTTTACGCTTTGGCGGCTATGGCTACACCTTC. As protein: CASSLRFGGYGYTF.

This chain links TRBV28 with TRBJ2-5; possibly TRBD2 for D (6 bases). Germline loops: CDR1 MDHEN, CDR2 SYDVKM. Trimming removed 5 bases from V and 6 bases from J, with 16 bases in between. CDR3 length: 14 residues. The CDR3 sequence: CASSPWGVMKTQYF. CDR3 sequence (DNA): TGTGCCAGCAGTCCCTGGGGGGTGATGAAGACCCAGTACTTC.

V gene TRBV5-1 combines with J gene TRBJ2-1, with D possibly TRBD2 on 6 matching bases. V lost 0 bases to trimming and J lost 4 bases, with 14 bases between them. CDR1 SGHRS and CDR2 YFSETQ come from the germline V gene. This CDR3 region has 16 residues. In DNA, the CDR3 is TGCGCCAGCAGCTTGGTGGGGGGAGGAGGGTACAATGAGCAGTTCTTC. Its protein is CASSLVGGGGYNEQFF.

Only one count was recorded for this clone. This chain connects TRBV28 to TRBJ1-3; D perhaps matches TRBD1 (6 bases). CDR3 size: 14 residues. Germline assignment: CDR1 MDHEN and CDR2 SYDVKM. The V end lost 4 bases, the J end lost 4 bases, and 11 bases lay between the germline ends. The CDR3 sequence: CASSSGGSGNTIYF. The CDR3 DNA sequence: TGTGCCAGCAGTTCTGGGGGCTCCGGAAACACCATATATTTT.

This clone appeared once. V is TRBV28 and J is TRBJ1-5; no definite D call. The V and J ends lost 2 bases and 0 bases respectively, with 14 bases between them. Germline V gene sequence: CDR1 MDHEN, CDR2 SYDVKM. The CDR3 runs 17 residues. Here the CDR3 DNA reads TGTGCCAGCAGTTTAAGCAGAGGGCTTGATAGCAATCAGCCCCAGCATTTT. Encoded protein: CASSLSRGLDSNQPQHF.

The J gene is TRBJ2-5, the V gene TRBV5-1; the match to TRBD2 covers 8 bases. V lost 9 bases to trimming and J lost 3 bases; unmatched junction nucleotides: 4. The CDR3 covers 12 residues. The germline V gene has CDR1 SGHRS and CDR2 YFSETQ. The CDR3: CATRGGKETQYF. The CDR3 region has the DNA TGCGCCACCCGGGGGGGTAAAGAGACCCAGTACTTC.

The chain couples TRBV6-5 to TRBJ2-7; D possibly corresponds to TRBD1 (6 bases). The ends were cut back, 6 bases at V and 3 bases at J, with 15 bases in the middle. The CDR3 has 14 residues. Germline values: CDR1 MNHEY, CDR2 SVGAGI. The CDR3 loop reads CASSPSGTYYEQYF. As DNA, the CDR3 is TGTGCCAGCAGCCCATCCGGGACATACTACGAGCAGTACTTC.

The V gene is TRBV18, the J gene TRBJ1-5; TRBD1 is a possible D gene (5 bases). V was trimmed by 6 bases and J by 2 bases, leaving 20 bases between them. The CDR3 has 17 residues. CDR1 is KGHSH and CDR2 is LQKENI in the germline V gene. The CDR3 DNA is TGTGCCAGCTCGCCCACCGGGGGGAGACTGGGCAATCAGCCCCAGCATTTT. It encodes CASSPTGGRLGNQPQHF.

The chain uses TRBV19 and TRBJ1-4; no clear D. Trimming took 2 bases from V and 8 from J, leaving 12 bases between them. Germline V lookup: CDR1 LNHDA, CDR2 SQIVND (reference sequence). CDR3 length equals 14 residues. Here the CDR3 reads CASSIRVGGEKLFF. Written as DNA, the CDR3 is TGTGCCAGTAGTATAAGAGTCGGCGGGGAAAAACTGTTTTTT.

The CDR3 DNA reads TGCGCCAGCAGCTTGCTAGCGGGAGGCGGAAAACTGAGTGAGCAGTTCTTC. Translation gives CASSLLAGGGKLSEQFF. The gene calls are TRBV5-1 and TRBJ2-1; TRBD2 matches at 11 bases. J was trimmed by 9 bases and V by 1 base; bases with no gene match: 12. This CDR3 is built from 17 residues. Germline CDR1 is SGHRS and CDR2 is YFSETQ.